The T cell receptor (beta chain) under discussion was sequenced for a study of OX40 agonist ivuxolimab in advanced cancers. Study results and caveats: Among patients with partial responses at 0.1-3.0 mg/kg, clonal expansion was among the lowest. It was not determined which antigens were specifically recognized by the peripheral T cells that had undergone clonal expansion.

The table came from immunoSEQ multiplex PCR; TCRdb's copy has only in-frame clones and leaves some out. The repertoire includes some 70,000 clones, about 83% of them detected once, and 0.55% to 0.85% sits in the top ten. In regard to this clone: Its target is unknown.

The germline V gene encodes CDR1 SGDLS and CDR2 YYNGEE. The length of the CDR3 is 14 residues. The ends lost 2 bases at V and 8 bases at J; junction bases unmatched: 6. This receptor was taken from an adult with an advanced solid tumor such as melanoma, head and neck, liver or kidney cancer. The gene calls are TRBV9 and TRBJ1-2, with 10 bases that match TRBD1. The sample consisted of CD4+ or CD8+ T cells sorted from blood, taken in a trial of the OX40 agonist ivuxolimab. Here the CDR3 DNA reads TGTGCCAGCAGCGTGGCCGGACAGGGGGACGGCTACACCTTC. It yields the protein CASSVAGQGDGYTF.